This passage covers 10 T cell receptor beta chains from one sample sequenced in a study of blood T cells in healthy people across ages (dated by TCRdb to between 2014 and 2016). The library was obtained by 5' RACE. The sequencer listed for this sample is Illumina HiSeq 2500. A second PCR of about 7 to 12 cycles was run with a J-beta primer mix and a sample-barcoded 5' primer. TCRdb reprocessed the public reads (quality trimming at Q25 with fastp, clone calling with MiXCR) and kept in-frame beta chains. Each CDR3 protein appears once, grouped with its most common genes and DNA. The sample includes under 1,100,000 distinct CDR3 sequences, with approximately 25% observed a single time. Together, the top ten hold approximately 0.71% of the sample. The sample was also reused in another study, on T cells of mothers and their children.

Sequenced: blood. These receptors were taken from a girl between 2 and 10 years old in good health.

This sequence joins TRBV20-1 and TRBJ1-4; TRBD1 matches 7 bases. V trimming: 6 bases; J trimming: 0 bases; junction bases outside the gene matches: 13. This CDR3 contains 17 residues. Looked up from germline, CDR1 is DFQATT and CDR2 is SNEGSKA (reference sequence). CDR3 amino acids: CSAIRDSRSATNEKLFF. The CDR3 DNA follows: TGCAGTGCAATCCGGGACAGTCGTAGTGCAACTAATGAAAAACTGTTTTTT.

This clonotype occurred a few times. For the CDR3, the DNA is TGCGCCAGCAGCCCCCTGGGGGGTTTTGAGACCCAGTACTTC. Translating gives CASSPLGGFETQYF. The chain carries TRBV4-1 and TRBJ2-5, with TRBD2 as a possible D gene (6 bases). CDR3 length: 14 amino acids. The V end lost 4 bases, the J end lost 5 bases, and 14 bases lay between the germline ends. Looked up from germline, CDR1 is MGHRA and CDR2 is YSYEKL.

Only a few counts were recorded for this clonotype. CDR3 loop: CASSQVPPDAGNTIYF. The CDR3 nucleotides are TGTGCCAGCAGCCAAGTTCCCCCGGACGCTGGAAACACCATATATTTT. The V gene is TRBV3-1, the J gene TRBJ1-3; no clear D gene. Trimming removed 1 base from V and 2 bases from J, with 12 bases in between. The CDR3 length is 16 residues. Looked up from germline, CDR1 is LGHDT and CDR2 is YNNKEL (reference sequence).

This clonotype was seen more than once but under ten times. V and J are TRBV6-6 and TRBJ2-2; the match to TRBD1 covers 7 bases. In germline, CDR1 is MNHNY, CDR2 SVGAGI (reference sequence). V lost 6 bases to trimming and J lost 2 bases; unmatched junction nucleotides: 6. This CDR3 has 15 amino acids. The CDR3 region has the DNA TGTGCCAGCAGCCATGGGACAGTTAACACCGGGGAGCTGTTTTTT. This translates into CASSHGTVNTGELFF.

This clonotype was observed a handful of times. V gene TRBV5-1 combines with J gene TRBJ2-7; D is undetermined. The CDR3 has 14 amino acids. The V and J ends lost 0 bases and 5 bases respectively, with 12 bases between them. CDR1 is SGHRS and CDR2 is YFSETQ in the germline V gene. CDR3: CASSLASSFDEQYF. In nucleotides, the CDR3 is TGCGCCAGCAGCTTGGCCTCGAGTTTCGACGAGCAGTACTTC.

The sample holds a few counts of this clonotype. V gene TRBV7-9 combines with J gene TRBJ2-7, with 10 bases matching TRBD1. The CDR3 consists of 16 residues. Germline CDR1 reads SEHNR; CDR2 reads FQNEAQ (reference sequence). The V segment lost 7 bases and the J segment 0 bases; nucleotides outside the gene matches: 9. CDR3 residues: CASILWGQGRSYEQYF. Here the CDR3 DNA reads TGTGCCAGCATCTTGTGGGGACAGGGGCGCTCCTACGAGCAGTACTTC. Full variable domain (missing parts from reference TRBV7-9 and TRBJ2-7): DTGVSQNPRHKITKRGQNVTFRCDPISEHNRLYWYRQTLGQGPEFLTYFQNEAQLEKSRLLSDRFSAERPKGSFSTLEIQRTEQGDSAMYLCASILWGQGRSYEQYFGPGTRLTVT.

In DNA, the CDR3 is TGCAGCGTTGAAAAGGGACAGGGGGGCTACGAGCAGTACTTC. Its protein product is CSVEKGQGGYEQYF. The J gene is TRBJ2-7, the V gene TRBV29-1; 11 nucleotides align to TRBD1. CDR1 and CDR2 (germline): SQVTM, ANQGSEA. This CDR3 comprises 14 residues. V lost 2 bases, J lost 3 bases, and 3 bases stayed unmatched.

This clonotype has more than one count but fewer than ten. This rearrangement joins TRBV10-3 to TRBJ2-2, with 8 bases identical to TRBD2. CDR3 length equals 18 residues. Unmatched junction bases numbered 13, after V lost 4 bases and J lost 3 bases. CDR1 is ENHRY, CDR2 SYGVKD, per germline. The CDR3 region has the DNA TGTGCCATCAGTGGGCCGGGGGGGAGCGAACTAGACACCGGGGAGCTGTTTTTT. Translating gives CAISGPGGSELDTGELFF.

This clonotype was detected once. V and J are TRBV6-6 and TRBJ2-5; the match to TRBD2 covers 10 bases. The CDR3 sequence is 15 residues long. The V gene end was trimmed by 8 bases and the J gene end by 4 bases; junction bases not matched to a gene: 10. Germline CDR1 is MNHNY and CDR2 is SVGAGI (reference sequence). Written as DNA, the CDR3 is TGTGCCAGCTTTCCGGGACTAGCGTTCGGAGAGACCCAGTACTTC. It yields the protein CASFPGLAFGETQYF.

The table lists this clonotype with a few counts. One junction end disagrees with the germline gene, perhaps due to a read error. The J gene is TRBJ2-3, the V gene TRBV7-2; D unresolved. The germline V gene has CDR1 SGHTA and CDR2 FQGNSA. The CDR3 is 16 amino acids. CDR3 coding DNA: TGTGCCAGCAGCTTGGTGCCAGCCCAAATCACAGCTACGCAGTATTTT. Its protein is CASSLVPAQITATQYF.